Presented here are 7 T cell receptor beta chains from one specimen sequenced in a study of cytomegalovirus exposure and HLA in healthy donors. This PCR relied on a set of 60 Vbeta primers and 13 Jbeta primers. Using immunoSEQ multiplex PCR, the repertoire was profiled, and TCRdb retains in-frame clones only, with some absent. The data contain 170,000 or so clones, more than 60% of them singletons. Sequencing used PBMCs. These receptor sequences come from a woman in her twenties or thirties in good health and CMV-seronegative.

The CDR3 nucleotides read TGCGCCAGCAGCGGCGGGGGCTCCTACGAGCAGTACTTC. Protein product: CASSGGGSYEQYF. The chain uses TRBV5-1 and TRBJ2-7; the match to TRBD2 covers 7 bases. CDR1 SGHRS and CDR2 YFSETQ come from the germline V gene. CDR3 length: 13 amino acids. V shed 4 bases, J shed 0 bases, and the junction held 1 base outside the gene matches.

The chain recombines TRBV7-9 with TRBJ1-2; D is perhaps TRBD1 (5 bases). Trimming left V 3 bases short and J 4 bases short, with 15 bases between. Germline values: CDR1 SEHNR, CDR2 FQNEAQ (reference sequence). There are 15 residues in the CDR3. CDR3 in amino acids: CASSFPEGLVYGYTF. In DNA form, the CDR3 reads TGTGCCAGCAGCTTCCCGGAGGGGTTAGTCTATGGCTACACCTTC.

J is TRBJ2-2 and V is TRBV28; the match to TRBD1 covers 9 bases. Germline CDR1 and CDR2: MDHEN and SYDVKM. CDR3 length: 15 residues. Trimming removed 7 bases from V and 4 bases from J; junction bases left unmatched: 7. This chain's CDR3 is CASNTGGAGTGELFF. In DNA, the CDR3 is TGTGCCAGCAATACAGGGGGCGCGGGCACCGGGGAGCTGTTTTTT.

The rearrangement uses TRBV6-4 and TRBJ2-3; D is perhaps TRBD2 (6 bases). The germline gives CDR1 MRHNA, CDR2 SNTAGT. This CDR3 spans 18 amino acids. V dropped 8 bases and J dropped 0 bases, with 24 bases sitting between them. As DNA, the CDR3 is TGTGCCAGCCCCCATGGCGGCCCCAGACTAGGAAGCACAGATACGCAGTATTTT. As protein: CASPHGGPRLGSTDTQYF.

J is TRBJ1-1 and V is TRBV7-2; tentatively, D is TRBD1 (6 bases). This CDR3 is built from 17 residues. Germline CDR1 is SGHTA and CDR2 is FQGNSA. V was trimmed by 2 bases and J by 3 bases, leaving 19 bases between them. This CDR3 is CASSLTPLDRIDTEAFF. Written as DNA, the CDR3 is TGTGCCAGCAGCTTAACTCCCTTGGACAGAATAGACACTGAAGCTTTCTTT.

This clone was picked up many times. The chain links TRBV1 to TRBJ2-5; the table's D call of TRBD2 was not tested on the DNA. TRBV1 is a documented pseudogene. CDR3 length equals 14 residues. The CDR3 spells CTSSPRDCQETQYF. CDR3 bases: TGCACCAGCAGCCCGCGGGACTGCCAAGAGACCCAGTACTTC.

The gene calls are TRBV6-5 and TRBJ2-1; D unresolved. Germline V gene sequence: CDR1 MNHEY, CDR2 SVGAGI. The CDR3 has 14 amino acids. V was pared by 5 bases and J by 0 bases, with 8 bases between. The DNA for the CDR3 is TGTGCCAGCAGTCCGCTAAGCTCCTACAATGAGCAGTTCTTC. Translation: CASSPLSSYNEQFF.